Below are 10 T cell receptor beta chains sequenced from a single sample in a study of T cells in Graves' hyperthyroidism and ophthalmopathy. RNA transcripts gave rise to amplified TCR beta CDR3 regions. The study used the HTBI primer set for a first-round RT-PCR of the TCR CDR3. TCRdb independently ran MiXCR on the multiplex PCR reads; one entry per CDR3 protein. The sample holds about 420,000 distinct CDR3 sequences, roughly 13% seen once. The sample comprised blood. These receptors were obtained from a young woman with Graves' hyperthyroidism.

This clonotype was seen repeatedly, ten times or more. The V gene is TRBV28, the J gene TRBJ2-5; D tentatively fits TRBD1 or TRBD2 (5 bases each). The germline gives CDR1 MDHEN, CDR2 SYDVKM. This CDR3 has 14 amino acids. Between the trimmed V and J ends, which lost 3 bases and 5 bases, there was a span of 13 bases. The CDR3 protein is CASSLKGRLETQYF. The CDR3 DNA sequence: TGTGCCAGCAGTTTGAAGGGACGTCTGGAGACCCAGTACTTC.

This clonotype was found many times. This sequence joins TRBV18 and TRBJ1-5, with TRBD1 matching 8 bases. V was clipped by 1 base and J by 2 bases; unmatched bases: 1. Looked up from germline, CDR1 is KGHSH and CDR2 is LQKENI. The CDR3 extends over 15 amino acids. This chain's CDR3 is CASSPQGQGNQPQHF. CDR3 DNA: TGTGCCAGCTCACCACAGGGACAGGGCAATCAGCCCCAGCATTTT.

This clonotype has a count of ten or more. The chain recombines TRBV5-1 with TRBJ2-7; D might be TRBD2 (6 bases). In germline, CDR1 is SGHRS, CDR2 YFSETQ. The CDR3 has 14 residues. Trimming took 4 bases from V and 0 from J, leaving 11 bases between them. In DNA form, the CDR3 reads TGCGCCAGCAGCCCGGGGGACCACTCCTACGAGCAGTACTTC. This translates into CASSPGDHSYEQYF.

Regarding this clonotype: This clone may be a read error of a much larger clone one base away. The gene calls are TRBV2 and TRBJ2-1; a possible D gene is TRBD2 (5 bases). The CDR3 has 15 residues. The germline V gene encodes CDR1 SNHLY and CDR2 FYNNEI. The V gene lost 4 bases and the J gene lost 8 bases, with 18 bases spanning the gap. The CDR3 bases are TGTGCCAGCAGTGCAGTACTAGTGGGAGACGATGAGCAGTTCTTC. It translates to CASSAVLVGDDEQFF. Full variable domain (outside the CDR3, taken from reference TRBV2 and TRBJ2-1): EPEVTQTPSHQVTQMGQEVILRCVPISNHLYFYWYRQILGQKVEFLVSFYNNEISEKSEIFDDQFSVERPDGSNFTLKIRSTKLEDSAMYFCASSAVLVGDDEQFFGPGTRLTVL.

Only a few counts were recorded for this clonotype. V and J are TRBV29-1 and TRBJ2-1; D remains unclear. Trimming removed 7 bases at V and 3 bases at J, with 10 bases between. Germline CDR1 reads SQVTM; CDR2 reads ANQGSEA. There are 12 residues in the CDR3. CDR3 sequence (DNA): TGCAGCGACCCGGGTCTCTACAATGAGCAGTTCTTC. Translation: CSDPGLYNEQFF.

This clonotype has ten or more counts. In nucleotides, the CDR3 is TGTGCCAGCAGTGGACAGGGGACAGATACGCAGTATTTT. This codes for CASSGQGTDTQYF. The chain has TRBV6-1 and TRBJ2-3, with 8 bases aligning to TRBD1. The ends lost 4 bases at V and 3 bases at J; junction bases unmatched: 0. The CDR3 sequence is 13 residues long. From germline, CDR1 is MNHNS and CDR2 SASEGT.

This clonotype has a count of ten or more. This chain uses TRBV20-1 with TRBJ2-1; 9 bases agree with TRBD1. Unmatched junction bases numbered 10, after V lost 5 bases and J lost 5 bases. The CDR3 is 15 amino acids. Germline V gene lookup returns CDR1 DFQATT and CDR2 SNEGSKA (reference sequence). This chain's CDR3 is CSALQTGGVDNEQFF. The CDR3 DNA sequence: TGCAGTGCTCTTCAGACAGGGGGTGTCGACAATGAGCAGTTCTTC.

Concerning this clonotype: A single base separates this from a much larger clone, so it may be a read error. Written as DNA, the CDR3 is TGTGCCAGCGGAGCGGGAACATACAATGAGCAGTTCTTC. As protein: CASGAGTYNEQFF. This chain connects TRBV6-2 or TRBV6-3 to TRBJ2-1, with TRBD2 matching over 7 bases. Germline assignment: CDR1 MNHEY and CDR2 SVGEGT. The ends lost 8 bases at V and 4 bases at J; junction bases unmatched: 5. The CDR3 is 13 residues long.

The V and J genes are TRBV7-9 and TRBJ2-3; D unresolved. Looked up from germline, CDR1 is SEHNR and CDR2 is FQNEAQ (reference sequence). The CDR3 extends over 14 amino acids. The V end lost 3 bases, the J end lost 1 base, and 8 bases lay between the germline ends. CDR3 sequence (DNA): TGTGCCAGCAGCTTTGTTGACCGCACAGATACGCAGTATTTT. Protein: CASSFVDRTDTQYF.

This clonotype was detected many times. The J gene is TRBJ1-1, the V gene TRBV10-2, with D unresolved. This CDR3 is built from 13 residues. Germline CDR1 is WSHSY and CDR2 is SAAADI. V was shortened by 3 bases and J by 6 bases, with 11 bases between the two germline ends. The CDR3 region is CASSESKLAEAFF. CDR3 DNA sequence: TGCGCCAGCAGTGAATCAAAATTGGCTGAAGCTTTCTTT.